This paragraph covers one T cell receptor (beta chain) sequence. Its antigen is unidentified. This CDR3 contains 17 residues. Germline values: CDR1 SGHRS, CDR2 YFSETQ. Trimming removed 2 bases from V and 1 base from J; junction bases left unmatched: 8. The record originates from a study of cytomegalovirus exposure and HLA in healthy donors. The PCR had 60 Vbeta and 13 Jbeta primers. The method was immunoSEQ multiplex PCR; TCRdb's version includes in-frame clones alone and lacks a portion of them. Here the sample spans 85,000 to 130,000 clones, almost 80% being singletons. General study points: Apparent HLA restriction characterized most CMV-associated TCR beta chains in a later analysis.

The V and J genes are TRBV5-1 and TRBJ2-1, with TRBD2 identical over 8 bases. Sequencing was done on a sample of PBMCs. The TCR originated in a man in his sixties in good health and CMV-seropositive. CDR3 nucleotide sequence: TGCGCCAGCAGCTTTGCCGGGGGGGCTAGGTCCTACAATGAGCAGTTCTTC. Amino acid sequence: CASSFAGGARSYNEQFF.